This T cell receptor (beta chain) was retrieved from a study of T-cell memory formation after mild COVID-19. Study summary: TCR clusters were mostly donor specific. Study-level points and caveats: Day 15 to 85 contractors were CD4/CD8 balanced; later expanders leaned CD4+. The study detected some responding clones in pre-infection memory, suggesting cross-reactive memory joined. For contracting clones, CD4+ ones sat mainly in CM and EM, CD8+ in EMRA.

Of note for this clonotype: The antigen is undetermined.

Each CDR3 protein gets one entry after TCRdb re-called the 5' RACE reads with MiXCR. The repertoire holds roughly 350,000 distinct CDR3 sequences, with roughly 21% as singletons. Germline CDR1 SGHAT, CDR2 FQNNGV. The ends lost 5 bases at V and 5 bases at J; junction bases unmatched: 9. This CDR3 has 15 residues. The source of this sequence is an adult woman who had mild COVID-19 (a few samples of this study predate the infection). Cell type and time point are not known. The sample comprised PBMCs or a T cell subset sorted from them (not recorded which). V usage is TRBV11-2 and J usage is TRBJ2-5; 9 nucleotides line up with TRBD1. CDR3 loop: CASSGDREGSETQYF. CDR3 bases: TGTGCCAGCAGCGGGGACAGGGAGGGATCTGAGACCCAGTACTTC.